These T cell receptor beta chains were read from a single sample in a study of T cell repertoires in cytomegalovirus infection. TCRdb redid the calling of the reads with MiXCR, one entry per CDR3 protein. This table holds around 130,000 distinct CDR3 sequences, approximately 9.2% found once. Sequencing was carried out using PBMCs. Receptors were obtained from a human donor in good health (CMV status not recorded). Some clones in this sample may be carry-over from other donors' samples. The CDR3 runs from the conserved cysteine through the conserved F or W. A D gene is named only where the DNA matches it firmly. A clone size is listed for some rows: how often the clone was seen (once, few, many), or a class if it is expanded.

TRBV7-2,TRBJ1-3,TRBD1,many,CASSPGGGVGGNTIYF,TGTGCCAGCAGCCCAGGGGGGGGCGTAGGTGGAAACACCATATATTTT
TRBV5-6,TRBJ1-1,-,many,CASSPLGEYTEAFF,TGTGCCAGCAGCCCGCTGGGGGAATACACTGAAGCTTTCTTT
TRBV20-1,TRBJ2-1,-,few,CSARNVGSSYNEQFF,TGCAGTGCTAGAAACGTGGGGAGCTCCTACAATGAGCAGTTCTTC
TRBV7-2,TRBJ2-3,TRBD2,many,CASSAWTSRDTQYF,TGTGCCAGCAGCGCCTGGACTAGCAGAGATACGCAGTATTTT
TRBV12-3/TRBV12-4,TRBJ1-1,-,many,CASSLQGSSTEAFF,TGTGCCAGCAGCCTACAGGGATCGAGCACTGAAGCTTTCTTT
TRBV7-2,TRBJ1-2,TRBD1,many,CASSSGQARVYGYTF,TGTGCCAGCAGCTCAGGACAGGCGAGGGTCTATGGCTACACCTTC
TRBV12-3/TRBV12-4,TRBJ1-1,-,many,CASSLTGTAGTEAFF,TGTGCCAGCAGTCTCACCGGGACCGCAGGCACTGAAGCTTTCTTT
TRBV28,TRBJ2-3,-,many,CASSPSPGSTQYF,TGTGCCAGCAGCCCCTCCCCAGGAAGTACGCAGTATTTT
TRBV7-2,TRBJ2-7,TRBD2,many,CASSKAAGERYEQYF,TGTGCCAGCAGCAAAGCGGCGGGGGAGCGCTACGAGCAGTACTTC
TRBV20-1,TRBJ2-1,-,-,CSARDFYNEQFF,TGCAGTGCCAGGGACTTTTACAATGAGCAGTTCTTC
TRBV20-1,TRBJ2-3,-,many,CSARGGGARTDTQYF,TGCAGTGCACGGGGAGGAGGGGCCCGCACAGATACGCAGTATTTT
TRBV28,TRBJ1-1,-,many,CASRTRGEGTEAFF,TGTGCCAGCAGGACGAGGGGCGAGGGCACTGAAGCTTTCTTT
TRBV5-1,TRBJ2-7,TRBD1,many,CASRKTGTGDAEQYF,TGCGCCAGCAGAAAAACCGGGACAGGGGATGCCGAGCAGTACTTC
TRBV7-2,TRBJ1-3,TRBD1,many,CASSSRGTGFGVSGNTIYF,TGTGCCAGCAGCTCCCGGGGGACAGGGTTCGGGGTCTCTGGAAACACCATATATTTT
TRBV28,TRBJ1-5,-,many,CASALWAPSNQPQHF,TGTGCCAGCGCTCTTTGGGCGCCGAGCAATCAGCCCCAGCATTTT
TRBV7-9,TRBJ2-5,-,many,CASSLVEESGKETQYF,TGTGCCAGCAGCTTAGTGGAGGAAAGCGGAAAAGAGACCCAGTACTTC
TRBV18,TRBJ1-5,-,many,CASSPGDNQPQHF,TGTGCCAGCTCACCAGGGGACAATCAGCCCCAGCATTTT
TRBV11-2,TRBJ2-7,TRBD1,many,CASSIGQGNSYEQYF,TGTGCCAGCAGCATCGGACAGGGGAACTCCTACGAGCAGTACTTC
TRBV7-2,TRBJ1-1,-,medium-sized,CASSLGSGLAEAFF,TGTGCCAGCAGCTTAGGTTCAGGGTTAGCTGAAGCTTTCTTT
TRBV20-1,TRBJ1-1,-,-,CSARDQRTVRNTEAFF,TGCAGTGCTAGAGATCAGCGGACAGTGAGGAACACTGAAGCTTTCTTT
TRBV7-9,TRBJ2-3,TRBD1,many,CASRDTGGLTDTQYF,TGTGCCAGCAGAGATACAGGGGGACTCACAGATACGCAGTATTTT
TRBV19,TRBJ1-1,-,-,CASSIRVDTEAFF,TGTGCCAGTAGTATTAGGGTTGACACTGAAGCTTTCTTT
TRBV20-1,TRBJ2-5,-,many,CSATGGLETQYF,TGCAGTGCTACGGGGGGCCTCGAGACCCAGTACTTC
TRBV28,TRBJ1-5,-,many,CASSFRGLQPQHF,TGTGCCAGCAGTTTCAGGGGCCTTCAGCCCCAGCATTTT
TRBV25-1,TRBJ1-6,-,-,CASSDLRNSPLHF,TGTGCCAGCAGTGACCTCAGGAATTCACCCCTCCACTTT
TRBV2,TRBJ1-6,-,-,CASSERGGSNSPLHF,TGTGCCAGCAGTGAAAGGGGGGGGAGTAATTCACCCCTCCACTTT
TRBV12-3/TRBV12-4,TRBJ2-1,-,many,CASSADYNEQFF,TGTGCCAGCAGTGCGGACTACAATGAGCAGTTCTTC
TRBV7-9,TRBJ1-5,TRBD1,many,CASSVYAGTGDQPQHF,TGTGCCAGCAGCGTCTACGCCGGGACAGGGGATCAGCCCCAGCATTTT
TRBV6-5,TRBJ1-1,TRBD1,many,CASSYTRQGASFSEAFF,TGTGCCAGCAGTTACACGCGACAGGGGGCGAGTTTTTCTGAAGCTTTCTTT
TRBV20-1,TRBJ1-2,-,-,CSAWGEVGYGYTF,TGCAGTGCCTGGGGGGAAGTGGGCTATGGCTACACCTTC
TRBV5-1,TRBJ2-3,-,many,CASSSGQNLGTDTQYF,TGCGCCAGCAGCTCTGGACAGAATCTAGGCACAGATACGCAGTATTTT
TRBV20-1,TRBJ2-1,TRBD1,-,CSAPPSGGELDNEQFF,TGCAGTGCTCCTCCTTCAGGGGGCGAATTGGACAATGAGCAGTTCTTC
TRBV6-5,TRBJ1-2,TRBD1,many,CATRRTGVYGYTF,TGTGCCACCCGAAGGACAGGAGTCTATGGCTACACCTTC
TRBV12-3/TRBV12-4,TRBJ2-3,-,many,CASSLTPGGRGTDTQYF,TGTGCCAGCAGTTTAACCCCCGGGGGTCGGGGCACGGATACGCAGTATTTT
TRBV2,TRBJ2-5,TRBD2,many,CASSRGRLAGGPETQYF,TGTGCCAGCAGTCGGGGACGGCTAGCGGGGGGGCCGGAGACCCAGTACTTC
TRBV5-6,TRBJ2-3,-,-,CASSGPTEADTQYF,TGTGCCAGCAGCGGACCAACGGAGGCAGATACGCAGTATTTT
TRBV12-3/TRBV12-4,TRBJ2-7,-,many,CASSLRTVNEQYF,TGTGCCAGCAGTTTAAGGACAGTAAACGAGCAGTACTTC
TRBV10-3,TRBJ1-5,-,many,CAISSDGDQPQHF,TGTGCCATCAGCTCGGACGGGGATCAGCCCCAGCATTTT
TRBV7-3,TRBJ2-2,-,many,CASSPPLTGELFF,TGTGCCAGCAGCCCCCCACTCACCGGGGAGCTGTTTTTT
TRBV7-2,TRBJ2-7,TRBD2,many,CASSPPGLAGGLYEQYF,TGTGCCAGCAGCCCGCCGGGACTAGCGGGGGGCCTCTACGAGCAGTACTTC
TRBV7-3,TRBJ2-2,-,many,CASSFTGFGGELFF,TGTGCCAGCAGCTTCACAGGGTTCGGCGGGGAGCTGTTTTTT
TRBV4-1,TRBJ2-6,-,many,CASSQGPSFSGANVLTF,TGCGCCAGCAGCCAAGGACCGTCATTTTCTGGGGCCAACGTCCTGACTTTC
TRBV2,TRBJ2-3,-,many,CASCSSGTPGYTQYF,TGTGCCAGCTGCTCATCCGGGACCCCCGGATATACGCAGTATTTT
TRBV18,TRBJ2-7,TRBD1,few,CASSPSQGAHYEQYF,TGTGCCAGCTCACCATCACAGGGGGCTCACTACGAGCAGTACTTC
TRBV9,TRBJ2-4,-,few,CASSARDDIQYF,TGTGCCAGCAGCGCCCGGGATGACATTCAGTACTTC
TRBV6-1,TRBJ1-1,-,many,CASRHLWMEAFF,TGTGCCAGCAGGCACCTATGGATGGAAGCTTTCTTT
TRBV28,TRBJ1-4,-,many,CASSKGRREKLFF,TGTGCCAGCAGTAAAGGGCGGAGGGAAAAACTGTTTTTT
TRBV20-1,TRBJ1-4,-,-,CSAGDGATNEKLFF,TGCAGTGCTGGGGACGGAGCAACTAATGAAAAACTGTTTTTT
TRBV12-3/TRBV12-4,TRBJ2-2,-,many,CASSRLWTGELFF,TGTGCCAGCAGTCGTCTCTGGACCGGGGAGCTGTTTTTT
TRBV2,TRBJ2-1,TRBD2,few,CASWGLAGDSSYNEQFF,TGTGCCAGCTGGGGGCTAGCGGGGGACAGCTCCTACAATGAGCAGTTCTTC
TRBV2,TRBJ2-7,-,few,CASLGFSYEQYF,TGTGCCAGCCTAGGGTTTTCCTACGAGCAGTACTTC
TRBV28,TRBJ2-5,TRBD1,many,CASSPRDSWVETQYF,TGTGCCAGCAGTCCACGGGACAGTTGGGTGGAGACCCAGTACTTC
TRBV19,TRBJ1-2,-,few,CASSITAYGYTF,TGTGCCAGTAGTATCACAGCCTATGGCTACACCTTC
TRBV19,TRBJ2-7,TRBD1,many,CASSITGQSYEQYF,TGTGCCAGTAGTATAACGGGACAGTCCTACGAGCAGTACTTC
TRBV10-3,TRBJ1-5,-,few,CAISENAGLGNQPQHF,TGTGCCATCAGTGAGAACGCGGGGCTTGGCAATCAGCCCCAGCATTTT
TRBV2,TRBJ2-7,-,-,CASIDGTVSYEQYF,TGTGCCAGCATTGACGGGACTGTATCCTACGAGCAGTACTTC
TRBV5-5,TRBJ1-2,-,-,CASSLGDTGNYGYTF,TGTGCCAGCAGCTTGGGGGATACAGGGAACTATGGCTACACCTTC
TRBV7-2,TRBJ1-2,-,many,CASSLEVQGSGYTF,TGTGCCAGCAGCTTAGAGGTCCAGGGCTCTGGCTACACCTTC
TRBV12-3/TRBV12-4,TRBJ1-1,-,many,CASSSYGTEAFF,TGTGCCAGCAGTTCTTATGGGACTGAAGCTTTCTTT
TRBV19,TRBJ1-2,-,-,CASSNQLNSYYGYTF,TGTGCCAGTAGTAACCAACTGAATTCTTACTATGGCTACACCTTC